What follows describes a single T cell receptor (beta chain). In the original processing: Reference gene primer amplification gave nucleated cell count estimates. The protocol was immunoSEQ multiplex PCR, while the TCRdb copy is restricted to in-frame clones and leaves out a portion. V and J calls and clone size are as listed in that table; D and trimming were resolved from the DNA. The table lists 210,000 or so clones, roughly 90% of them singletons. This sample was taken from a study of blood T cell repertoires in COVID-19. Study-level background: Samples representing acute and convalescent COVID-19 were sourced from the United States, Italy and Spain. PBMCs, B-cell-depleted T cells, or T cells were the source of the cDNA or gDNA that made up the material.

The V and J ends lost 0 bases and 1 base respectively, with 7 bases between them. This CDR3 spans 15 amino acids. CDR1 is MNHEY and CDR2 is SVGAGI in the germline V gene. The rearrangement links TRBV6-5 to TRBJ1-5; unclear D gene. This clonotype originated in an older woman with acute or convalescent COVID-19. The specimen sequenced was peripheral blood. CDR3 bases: TGTGCCAGCAGTTACTCGGAGGGAAGCAATCAGCCCCAGCATTTT. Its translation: CASSYSEGSNQPQHF.